This T cell receptor beta chain was captured by sequencing in a study of OX40 agonist ivuxolimab in advanced cancers. Autoimmune disease history or systemic immunosuppression disqualified patients. TCRdb's table, derived via immunoSEQ multiplex PCR, lists solely in-frame clones and lacks some. The sample carries about 67,000 clones, approximately 90% recorded once. The germline CDR1 and CDR2 sequences are SEHNR and FQNEAQ (reference sequence). The CDR3 has 13 residues. V was cut by 7 bases and J by 4 bases, with 10 bases left in between. The receptor was derived from an adult with an advanced solid tumor such as melanoma, head and neck, liver or kidney cancer. Sequencing used CD4+ or CD8+ T cells sorted from blood, obtained in a trial of the OX40 agonist ivuxolimab. This chain links TRBV7-9 with TRBJ1-4, with D possibly being TRBD1 (6 bases). CDR3 DNA sequence: TGTGCCAGCACCACGGACAGTAATGAAAAACTGTTTTTT. It codes for CASTTDSNEKLFF.